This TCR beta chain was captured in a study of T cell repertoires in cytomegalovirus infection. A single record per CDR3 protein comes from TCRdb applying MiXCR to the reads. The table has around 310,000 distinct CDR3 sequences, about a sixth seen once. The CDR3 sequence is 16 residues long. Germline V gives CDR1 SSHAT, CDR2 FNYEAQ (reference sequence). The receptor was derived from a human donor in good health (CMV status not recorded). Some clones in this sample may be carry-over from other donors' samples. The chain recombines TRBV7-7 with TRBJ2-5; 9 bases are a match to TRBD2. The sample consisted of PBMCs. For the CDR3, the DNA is TGTGCTATTCGGCCCCTAGGCGGGGGGGCAAGAGAGACCCAGTACTTC. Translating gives CAIRPLGGGARETQYF.